The rows below give T cell receptor beta chains drawn from one sample of a study of blood T cell repertoires in COVID-19. Sequencing used immunoSEQ multiplex PCR; TCRdb keeps in-frame clones, though not all of them. The sample consists of about 220,000 clones, 85% of them appearing once. Sequencing was carried out using peripheral blood. The receptor set was obtained from a woman in her 70s with COVID-19, enrolled during active disease. Each CDR3 is given with its conserved first and last residue. The D gene is left open where the match is weak. Size tells how often a clone was seen (once, few, many) or the class of an expanded clone, and some rows leave it out.

J gene: TRBJ2-7; V gene: TRBV7-2; D gene: TRBD2; clone size: NA; CDR3 DNA: TGTGCCAGCAGTCAAGGGACTAGCTACGAGCAGTACTTC; CDR3 protein: CASSQGTSYEQYF
J gene: TRBJ2-3; V gene: TRBV21-1; D gene: NA; clone size: NA; CDR3 DNA: TGTGCCAGCAGCTTAGCGGGACCCACAGATACGCAGTATTTT; CDR3 protein: CASSLAGPTDTQYF
J gene: TRBJ2-5; V gene: TRBV9; D gene: TRBD2; clone size: NA; CDR3 DNA: TGTGCCAGCAGCGTAGTTGATAGCGGGAGGCAAGAGACCCAGTACTTC; CDR3 protein: CASSVVDSGRQETQYF
J gene: TRBJ2-2; V gene: TRBV7-9; D gene: NA; clone size: NA; CDR3 DNA: TGTGCCAGCATCTTTAATTCGAACACCGGGGAGCTGTTTTTT; CDR3 protein: CASIFNSNTGELFF
J gene: TRBJ2-3; V gene: TRBV7-9; D gene: TRBD1; clone size: once; CDR3 DNA: TGTGCCAGCAGCCTCTATGGACAGGGGAGCACAGATACGCAGTATTTT; CDR3 protein: CASSLYGQGSTDTQYF
J gene: TRBJ2-1; V gene: TRBV2; D gene: NA; clone size: once; CDR3 DNA: TGTGCCAGCAGTGTTATAAATTCAGGATACAATGAGCAGTTCTTC; CDR3 protein: CASSVINSGYNEQFF
J gene: TRBJ1-1; V gene: TRBV5-6; D gene: NA; clone size: NA; CDR3 DNA: TGTGCCAGCAGCACTGGAGGGGACACTGAAGCTTTCTTT; CDR3 protein: CASSTGGDTEAFF
J gene: TRBJ2-7; V gene: TRBV30; D gene: TRBD2; clone size: few; CDR3 DNA: TGTGCCTGGAGTGGGCTAGCGGGAGTACACGAGCAGTACTTC; CDR3 protein: CAWSGLAGVHEQYF
J gene: TRBJ1-2; V gene: TRBV18; D gene: TRBD1; clone size: NA; CDR3 DNA: TGTGCCAGCACCTCCGGGACAGGGGATGCGGCCTATGGCTACACCTTC; CDR3 protein: CASTSGTGDAAYGYTF
J gene: TRBJ2-1; V gene: TRBV11-2; D gene: TRBD2; clone size: NA; CDR3 DNA: TGTGCCAGCAGCTTACGGGGACTAGCGGGAGGCCCCTACAATGAGCAGTTCTTC; CDR3 protein: CASSLRGLAGGPYNEQFF
J gene: TRBJ2-3; V gene: TRBV11-3; D gene: NA; clone size: NA; CDR3 DNA: TGTGCCAGCAGCCCCGGGCGGAAGGGGGGGACAGATACGCAGTATTTT; CDR3 protein: CASSPGRKGGTDTQYF
J gene: TRBJ2-7; V gene: TRBV27; D gene: TRBD1; clone size: once; CDR3 DNA: TGTGCCAGCAGTGTCAGACAGGGGGCAGGTTACGAGCAGTACTTC; CDR3 protein: CASSVRQGAGYEQYF
J gene: TRBJ1-6; V gene: TRBV11-3; D gene: NA; clone size: NA; CDR3 DNA: TGTGCCAGCAGCCCCCAGCAGGGGTATTCACCCCTCCACTTT; CDR3 protein: CASSPQQGYSPLHF
J gene: TRBJ2-5; V gene: TRBV5-1; D gene: TRBD2; clone size: NA; CDR3 DNA: TGCGCCAGCAGCTTGGGGACTAGCGGGAGTTCCGAGACCCAGTACTTC; CDR3 protein: CASSLGTSGSSETQYF
J gene: TRBJ2-5; V gene: TRBV27; D gene: TRBD1; clone size: NA; CDR3 DNA: TGTGCCAGCAGGGGGACAGGGAGGGAGACCCAGTACTTC; CDR3 protein: CASRGTGRETQYF
J gene: TRBJ1-3; V gene: TRBV5-4; D gene: NA; clone size: NA; CDR3 DNA: TGTGCCAGCAGCTCAGACAGATACTCTGGAAACACCATATATTTT; CDR3 protein: CASSSDRYSGNTIYF
J gene: TRBJ1-4; V gene: TRBV27; D gene: NA; clone size: NA; CDR3 DNA: TGTGCCAGCAGTTTAGGGGGGTTCGTACGGGAAAAACTGTTTTTT; CDR3 protein: CASSLGGFVREKLFF
J gene: TRBJ2-3; V gene: TRBV10-1; D gene: TRBD2; clone size: NA; CDR3 DNA: TGCGCCAGCAGTAGCATAGCGGGGGGGCCGAACACAGATACGCAGTATTTT; CDR3 protein: CASSSIAGGPNTDTQYF
J gene: TRBJ1-1; V gene: TRBV6-2/TRBV6-3; D gene: NA; clone size: NA; CDR3 DNA: TGTGCCAGCAGCGAGACAGGCTTTGAAGCTTTCTTT; CDR3 protein: CASSETGFEAFF
J gene: TRBJ1-1; V gene: TRBV18; D gene: TRBD1; clone size: NA; CDR3 DNA: TGTGCCAGCTCACCCGGACAGGCTCGGGGCACTGAAGCTTTCTTT; CDR3 protein: CASSPGQARGTEAFF
J gene: TRBJ1-2; V gene: TRBV29-1; D gene: TRBD1; clone size: few; CDR3 DNA: TGCAGCGTAGCAAAAAGGGACAGAAACTATGGCTACACCTTC; CDR3 protein: CSVAKRDRNYGYTF
J gene: TRBJ1-2; V gene: TRBV24-1; D gene: NA; clone size: few; CDR3 DNA: TGTGCCACCAGTGATTTTTCCGGGGAGGGCTACACCTTC; CDR3 protein: CATSDFSGEGYTF
J gene: TRBJ1-1; V gene: TRBV5-5; D gene: NA; clone size: NA; CDR3 DNA: TGTGCCAGCAGCTTGTTCGGGAACACTGAAGCTTTCTTT; CDR3 protein: CASSLFGNTEAFF
J gene: TRBJ1-2; V gene: TRBV7-8; D gene: NA; clone size: NA; CDR3 DNA: TGTGCCAGCAGCTTATTGCAGGAAGCTAACTATGGCTACACCTTC; CDR3 protein: CASSLLQEANYGYTF
J gene: TRBJ2-3; V gene: TRBV29-1; D gene: TRBD2; clone size: NA; CDR3 DNA: TGCAGCGTTGAAGGGGCTAGCGGGGGCCGCACAGATACGCAGTATTTT; CDR3 protein: CSVEGASGGRTDTQYF
J gene: TRBJ1-1; V gene: TRBV18; D gene: TRBD1; clone size: NA; CDR3 DNA: TGTGCCAGCTCACGTGGGACAGGGGGGACTGAAGCTTTCTTT; CDR3 protein: CASSRGTGGTEAFF
J gene: TRBJ1-1; V gene: TRBV24-1; D gene: TRBD1; clone size: NA; CDR3 DNA: TGTGCCACCAGTGGTGGACAGGGGAACACTGAAGCTTTCTTT; CDR3 protein: CATSGGQGNTEAFF
J gene: TRBJ2-5; V gene: TRBV5-1; D gene: TRBD1; clone size: NA; CDR3 DNA: TGCGCCAGCAGCGTCCGACAGGGCCAAGAGACCCAGTACTTC; CDR3 protein: CASSVRQGQETQYF
J gene: TRBJ1-2; V gene: TRBV2; D gene: TRBD1; clone size: NA; CDR3 DNA: TGTGCCAGCAGGGAACAGGGGAAAGGTGGCTACACCTTC; CDR3 protein: CASREQGKGGYTF
J gene: TRBJ1-2; V gene: TRBV24-1; D gene: TRBD1; clone size: NA; CDR3 DNA: TGTGCCACCAGTGGACAGGGATATGGCTACACCTTC; CDR3 protein: CATSGQGYGYTF
J gene: TRBJ2-7; V gene: TRBV5-4; D gene: TRBD2; clone size: NA; CDR3 DNA: TGTGCCAGCAGCGTTGGACTAGCGGGACCCTACGAGCAGTACTTC; CDR3 protein: CASSVGLAGPYEQYF
J gene: TRBJ1-1; V gene: TRBV7-2; D gene: NA; clone size: NA; CDR3 DNA: TGTGCCAGCAGCACGCCGGGACAGAACACTGAAGCTTTCTTT; CDR3 protein: CASSTPGQNTEAFF
J gene: TRBJ2-1; V gene: TRBV7-2; D gene: TRBD2; clone size: NA; CDR3 DNA: TGTGCCAGCAGCTTAGGATCTAGCGGGGGACTTTACAATGAGCAGTTCTTC; CDR3 protein: CASSLGSSGGLYNEQFF